These 20 T cell receptor beta chains share one sample of origin, sequenced in a study of cytomegalovirus exposure and HLA in healthy donors. Researchers ran the PCR with 60 Vbeta and 13 Jbeta primers. Sequencing used immunoSEQ multiplex PCR; TCRdb keeps in-frame clones, though not all of them. The sample has tens of thousands of clones, roughly 70% seen once; the top ten hold about 12%. Material for sequencing was PBMCs. These receptors were collected from a woman aged 40-49 years in good health and CMV-seropositive.

The gene calls are TRBV6-6 and TRBJ2-5; the D gene is possibly TRBD1 (5 bases). The germline V gene has CDR1 MNHNY and CDR2 SVGAGI (reference sequence). This CDR3 region has 13 residues. Trimming cost V 5 bases and J 7 bases, with 14 bases left between them. This CDR3 reads CASSTTEARTQYF. CDR3 nucleotides: TGTGCCAGCAGTACGACAGAGGCCAGGACCCAGTACTTC.

V and J are TRBV30 and TRBJ2-7, with D perhaps matching TRBD2 (6 bases). Trimming shortened V by 3 bases and J by 5 bases, and 8 bases separated the two germline ends. This CDR3 comprises 11 residues. Germline V gene sequence: CDR1 GTSNPN, CDR2 SVGIG (reference sequence). The CDR3 bases are TGTGCCTGGAGCTGGGGGGACGAGCAGTACTTC. It encodes CAWSWGDEQYF.

V is TRBV6-6 and J is TRBJ2-6; D gene uncertain. The V and J ends lost 2 bases and 2 bases respectively, with 7 bases between them. The CDR3 sequence is 15 residues long. Per germline, CDR1 MNHNY and CDR2 SVGAGI (reference sequence). The CDR3 DNA is TGTGCCAGCAGTTACCTCTCCCCTGGGGCCAACGTCCTGACTTTC. Amino acid sequence: CASSYLSPGANVLTF.

This rearrangement joins TRBV6-1 to TRBJ1-5; the match to TRBD1 covers 8 bases. V was pared by 5 bases and J by 0 bases, with 3 bases of the junction left unmatched. The CDR3 has 15 residues. The germline V gene has CDR1 MNHNS and CDR2 SASEGT. This CDR3 is CASSHRGYSNQPQHF. The CDR3 bases are TGTGCCAGCAGTCACAGGGGGTATAGCAATCAGCCCCAGCATTTT.

Only one count was recorded for this clone. The CDR3 reads CASSLGGLGLAAQETQYF. The CDR3 DNA is TGTGCCAGCAGTTTAGGGGGTTTGGGACTAGCGGCACAAGAGACCCAGTACTTC. The chain couples TRBV27 to TRBJ2-5; TRBD2 matches 11 bases. Trimming removed 2 bases from V and 2 bases from J; junction bases left unmatched: 10. Per germline, CDR1 MNHEY and CDR2 SMNVEV (reference sequence). The CDR3 sequence is 18 residues long.

V and J are TRBV19 and TRBJ1-1; maybe TRBD1 (6 bases). Germline assignment: CDR1 LNHDA and CDR2 SQIVND (reference sequence). V lost 7 bases and J lost 3, with 12 bases in between. This CDR3 spans 13 amino acids. The CDR3 DNA is TGTGCCAGTATCTCACAGGGAGACACTGAAGCTTTCTTT. Translation gives CASISQGDTEAFF.

This clone was seen once. The chain is built from TRBV6-5 and TRBJ2-3; no clear D gene. V lost 3 bases and J lost 1, with 5 bases in between. This CDR3 has 13 residues. Germline loops: CDR1 MNHEY, CDR2 SVGAGI. The CDR3 nucleotides are TGTGCCAGCAGTTATCCTGGCACAGATACGCAGTATTTT. The encoded protein is CASSYPGTDTQYF.

Only a few counts were recorded for this clone. The rearrangement joins TRBV5-1 to TRBJ1-4, with D hard to call. The V gene's germline CDR1 is SGHRS and CDR2 YFSETQ. The CDR3 is 13 amino acids. The germline V and J ends were trimmed by 4 bases and 1 base, with 5 bases remaining between them. CDR3 loop: CASSRETNEKLFF. The CDR3 coding sequence is TGCGCCAGCAGCCGAGAAACTAATGAAAAACTGTTTTTT.

The rearrangement uses TRBV29-1 and TRBJ2-1; D is perhaps TRBD2 (6 bases). V was trimmed by 7 bases and J by 9 bases, leaving 28 bases between them. The germline V gene encodes CDR1 SQVTM and CDR2 ANQGSEA. The CDR3 is 16 amino acids. In DNA form, the CDR3 reads TGCAGCGGGGGGGACGACGGAAAACGTCGTAGTGTTGAGCAGTTCTTC. It is translated as CSGGDDGKRRSVEQFF.

The chain employs TRBV10-1 and TRBJ1-2; maybe TRBD1 (5 bases). The CDR3 consists of 12 residues. Per germline, CDR1 WNHNN and CDR2 SYGVQD (reference sequence). Trimming took off 3 bases at V and 8 bases at J, with 10 bases between the two ends. The CDR3 reads CASSDQGWGYTF. The CDR3 coding sequence is TGCGCCAGCAGTGACCAGGGCTGGGGCTACACCTTC.

The gene calls are TRBV11-2 and TRBJ2-1, with TRBD2 identical over 13 bases. Germline CDR1 reads SGHAT; CDR2 reads FQNNGV. This CDR3 has 16 residues. Trimming at V came to 6 bases and at J to 6 bases, leaving 8 bases not matched to a gene. CDR3 coding DNA: TGTGCCAGCAGAAAACCGGGACTAGCGGGGATCAATGAGCAGTTCTTC. As protein: CASRKPGLAGINEQFF. The full variable domain, its missing parts supplied by reference TRBV11-2 and TRBJ2-1, is EAGVAQSPRYKIIEKRQSVAFWCNPISGHATLYWYQQILGQGPKLLIQFQNNGVVDDSQLPKDRFSAERLKGVDSTLKIQPAKLEDSAVYLCASRKPGLAGINEQFFGPGTRLTVL.

The chain carries TRBV5-1 and TRBJ2-5, with a possible D match to TRBD2 (7 bases). Germline loops: CDR1 SGHRS, CDR2 YFSETQ. This CDR3 is built from 16 residues. V was cut by 9 bases and J by 2 bases, with 23 bases left in between. CDR3 in DNA: TGCGCCACCAAGTGGAAGACGGGGGGCCGACAAGAGACCCAGTACTTC. Its protein product is CATKWKTGGRQETQYF.

This clone was recorded only once. The V and J genes are TRBV9 and TRBJ2-1; 16 nucleotides align to TRBD2. V lost 1 base to trimming and J lost 4 bases; unmatched junction nucleotides: 5. CDR3 length equals 18 residues. CDR1 and CDR2 (germline): SGDLS, YYNGEE. Here the CDR3 reads CASSVQGTSGGAYNEQFF. The CDR3 DNA sequence: TGTGCCAGCAGCGTACAAGGGACTAGCGGGGGGGCGTACAATGAGCAGTTCTTC.

The CDR3 nucleotides read TGTGCCAGCAGCTCACCGGGACTAGGGTCCTACGAGCAGTACTTC. It translates to CASSSPGLGSYEQYF. The chain has TRBV11-2 and TRBJ2-7; TRBD2 matches 8 bases. The V and J ends lost 4 bases and 1 base, in that order; junction bases with no gene match: 6. The CDR3 is 15 amino acids. The germline V gene has CDR1 SGHAT and CDR2 FQNNGV.

The CDR3 is CASSDAMNTEAFF. For the CDR3, the DNA is TGCGCCAGCAGCGATGCTATGAACACTGAAGCTTTCTTT. The chain carries TRBV5-1 and TRBJ1-1; D uncertain. This CDR3 region has 13 residues. Germline V CDR1 and CDR2: SGHRS, YFSETQ. With 4 bases removed from V and 0 bases from J, the gap between germline ends came to 7 bases.

This clone was found a few times. The chain has TRBV5-6 and TRBJ2-4, with 8 bases aligning to TRBD2. The CDR3 totals 15 residues. Germline-derived CDR1 and CDR2 are SGHDT and YYEEEE. Trimming cost V 2 bases and J 8 bases; bases outside gene matches: 9. The CDR3 DNA reads TGTGCCAGCAGCTTAACTAGCGGTGCTTGGTACATTCAGTACTTC. This sequence encodes CASSLTSGAWYIQYF. Filled out from reference TRBV5-6 and TRBJ2-4, the complete variable domain reads DAGVTQSPTHLIKTRGQQVTLRCSPKSGHDTVSWYQQALGQGPQFIFQYYEEEERQRGNFPDRFSGHQFPNYSSELNVNALLLGDSALYLCASSLTSGAWYIQYFGAGTRLSVL.

The chain links TRBV6-6 to TRBJ2-7, with 8 bases that match TRBD2. V was clipped by 0 bases and J by 4 bases; unmatched bases: 5. The V gene's germline CDR1 is MNHNY and CDR2 SVGAGI (reference sequence). This CDR3 region has 15 residues. CDR3 region: CASSYSRGGQYEQYF. CDR3 in DNA: TGTGCCAGCAGTTACTCACGCGGGGGGCAGTACGAGCAGTACTTC.

The V gene is TRBV19, the J gene TRBJ1-6; the D is unclear. The CDR3 is made up of 12 amino acids. The germline V gene has CDR1 LNHDA and CDR2 SQIVND (reference sequence). Trimming cost V 8 bases and J 2 bases, with 4 bases left between them. DNA for the CDR3: TGTGCCAGTTCAACCTATAATTCACCCCTCCACTTT. It specifies CASSTYNSPLHF.

The chain uses TRBV4-1 and TRBJ1-5; D gene unclear. This CDR3 is 13 amino acids long. CDR1 MGHRA and CDR2 YSYEKL come from the germline V gene. The V end was cut by 1 base, the J end by 7 bases, with 8 bases between. The DNA of the CDR3 is TGCGCCAGCAGCCAAGGAAGAAGCCAGCCCCAGCATTTT. This codes for CASSQGRSQPQHF.

This chain joins TRBV29-1 and TRBJ2-2; 10 bases line up with TRBD1. The CDR3 contains 13 residues. With 7 bases clipped from V and 6 bases from J, the junction kept 5 bases outside the gene matches. Germline lookup yields CDR1 SQVTM and CDR2 ANQGSEA. DNA of the CDR3: TGCAGCGGGGGACAGGGGATTCCCGGGGAGCTGTTTTTT. Translating gives CSGGQGIPGELFF.